Listed below are T cell receptor beta chains from one sample, sequenced in a study of blood T cells in healthy people across ages. TCRdb re-called the 5' RACE reads through MiXCR, storing one row per CDR3 protein. The data show around 1.7 million distinct CDR3 sequences, roughly 27% seen once. Sequencing was carried out using blood. Source of these receptors: a woman in her 30s in good health. Each CDR3 is given with its conserved first and last residue. Fields, in order: CDR3 length, J gene, D gene, V gene, clone size, CDR3 protein, CDR3 DNA. A D gene is named only where the DNA matches it firmly. Clone size, where shown, is once, few, many, or a class for clones that have expanded.

cdr3_length: 15
j_call: TRBJ2-5
d_call: -
v_call: TRBV5-5
clone_size: few
cdr3_aa: CASSLDGRTQETQYF
cdr3_nt: TGTGCCAGCAGCTTGGATGGCAGGACACAAGAGACCCAGTACTTC

cdr3_length: 16
j_call: TRBJ2-1
d_call: TRBD2
v_call: TRBV7-3
clone_size: -
cdr3_aa: CASSPLGLAGRNEQFF
cdr3_nt: TGTGCCAGCAGCCCATTGGGACTAGCGGGGAGAAATGAGCAGTTCTTC

cdr3_length: 14
j_call: TRBJ2-3
d_call: -
v_call: TRBV19
clone_size: -
cdr3_aa: CATQSGIHTDTQYF
cdr3_nt: TGTGCCACCCAAAGCGGCATACACACAGATACGCAGTATTTT

cdr3_length: 18
j_call: TRBJ2-1
d_call: TRBD2
v_call: TRBV20-1
clone_size: few
cdr3_aa: CSASSGLAGGPAFNEQFF
cdr3_nt: TGCAGTGCTAGTTCGGGACTAGCGGGGGGGCCGGCTTTCAATGAGCAGTTCTTC

cdr3_length: 15
j_call: TRBJ2-5
d_call: -
v_call: TRBV24-1
clone_size: -
cdr3_aa: CATSDPRTPSETQYF
cdr3_nt: TGTGCCACCAGTGACCCACGGACACCCTCAGAGACCCAGTACTTC

cdr3_length: 16
j_call: TRBJ2-5
d_call: TRBD2
v_call: TRBV3-1
clone_size: -
cdr3_aa: CASSEEGLAGDETQYF
cdr3_nt: TGTGCCAGCAGTGAAGAGGGACTAGCGGGGGATGAGACCCAGTACTTC

cdr3_length: 16
j_call: TRBJ2-7
d_call: TRBD1
v_call: TRBV10-3
clone_size: few
cdr3_aa: CAIRPGTGVGTYEQYF
cdr3_nt: TGTGCCATCAGACCCGGGACAGGGGTCGGAACCTACGAGCAGTACTTC

cdr3_length: 14
j_call: TRBJ1-4
d_call: -
v_call: TRBV28
clone_size: -
cdr3_aa: CASSSFRLNEKLFF
cdr3_nt: TGTGCCAGCAGTAGCTTCCGTCTTAATGAAAAACTGTTTTTT

cdr3_length: 15
j_call: TRBJ1-1
d_call: -
v_call: TRBV20-1
clone_size: -
cdr3_aa: CSARDMGGVNTEAFF
cdr3_nt: TGCAGTGCTAGAGATATGGGGGGGGTGAACACTGAAGCTTTCTTT

cdr3_length: 13
j_call: TRBJ2-5
d_call: TRBD2
v_call: TRBV2
clone_size: few
cdr3_aa: CASSWTSVETQYF
cdr3_nt: TGTGCCAGCAGTTGGACTAGCGTGGAGACCCAGTACTTC

cdr3_length: 13
j_call: TRBJ2-7
d_call: TRBD1
v_call: TRBV20-1
clone_size: -
cdr3_aa: CSARAPQGYEQYF
cdr3_nt: TGCAGTGCTAGGGCCCCACAGGGGTACGAGCAGTACTTC

cdr3_length: 16
j_call: TRBJ2-1
d_call: TRBD2
v_call: TRBV6-2/TRBV6-3
clone_size: few
cdr3_aa: CASSSYSGGSYNEQFF
cdr3_nt: TGTGCCAGCAGCTCCTATAGCGGGGGCTCCTACAATGAGCAGTTCTTC

cdr3_length: 16
j_call: TRBJ2-7
d_call: -
v_call: TRBV6-5
clone_size: -
cdr3_aa: CASSYSRRLKVHEQYF
cdr3_nt: TGTGCCAGCAGTTACTCTCGACGCCTGAAGGTCCACGAGCAGTACTTC

cdr3_length: 13
j_call: TRBJ1-1
d_call: -
v_call: TRBV14
clone_size: -
cdr3_aa: CASAQGMNTEAVF
cdr3_nt: TGTGCCAGCGCACAGGGAATGAACACTGAAGCTGTCTTT

cdr3_length: 15
j_call: TRBJ2-1
d_call: -
v_call: TRBV21-1
clone_size: -
cdr3_aa: CANSKAGGPVDEQFF
cdr3_nt: TGTGCCAACAGCAAAGCGGGAGGGCCAGTGGATGAGCAGTTCTTC

cdr3_length: 16
j_call: TRBJ2-1
d_call: -
v_call: TRBV10-2
clone_size: -
cdr3_aa: CASSGTGESSYNEQFF
cdr3_nt: TGCGCCAGCAGTGGGACGGGGGAGAGCTCCTACAATGAGCAGTTCTTC

cdr3_length: 12
j_call: TRBJ2-7
d_call: TRBD2
v_call: TRBV7-2
clone_size: -
cdr3_aa: CVSSEGGYEQYF
cdr3_nt: TGTGTCAGCAGCGAGGGAGGGTACGAGCAGTACTTC

cdr3_length: 15
j_call: TRBJ2-3
d_call: -
v_call: TRBV2
clone_size: -
cdr3_aa: CASSERSLSTDTQYF
cdr3_nt: TGTGCCAGCAGTGAACGCAGCCTTAGCACAGATACGCAGTATTTT

cdr3_length: 12
j_call: TRBJ1-4
d_call: -
v_call: TRBV6-5
clone_size: few
cdr3_aa: CASRTGNEKLFF
cdr3_nt: TGCGCCAGCAGGACTGGAAATGAAAAACTGTTTTTT

cdr3_length: 13
j_call: TRBJ1-2
d_call: -
v_call: TRBV30
clone_size: -
cdr3_aa: CAWSVTENYGYTF
cdr3_nt: TGTGCCTGGAGTGTAACAGAAAACTATGGCTACACCTTC

cdr3_length: 14
j_call: TRBJ2-7
d_call: -
v_call: TRBV20-1
clone_size: many
cdr3_aa: CSASWTFRPYEQYF
cdr3_nt: TGCAGTGCCTCCTGGACCTTTCGACCCTACGAGCAGTACTTC

cdr3_length: 15
j_call: TRBJ1-6
d_call: -
v_call: TRBV19
clone_size: -
cdr3_aa: CASSMMRGIDSPLHF
cdr3_nt: TGTGCCAGTAGTATGATGAGGGGCATAGACTCACCCCTCCACTTT

cdr3_length: 14
j_call: TRBJ2-7
d_call: TRBD1
v_call: TRBV18
clone_size: -
cdr3_aa: CASSPSPGGYKQYF
cdr3_nt: TGTGCCAGCTCACCATCCCCAGGGGGCTACAAGCAGTACTTC

cdr3_length: 17
j_call: TRBJ1-1
d_call: TRBD1
v_call: TRBV7-9
clone_size: -
cdr3_aa: CASSSLSGQGAYTEAFF
cdr3_nt: TGTGCCAGCAGCTCCCTATCCGGACAGGGGGCTTACACTGAAGCTTTCTTT

cdr3_length: 13
j_call: TRBJ2-7
d_call: -
v_call: TRBV2
clone_size: -
cdr3_aa: CASGEKRIYEQYF
cdr3_nt: TGTGCCAGCGGGGAGAAGCGGATCTACGAGCAGTACTTC

cdr3_length: 14
j_call: TRBJ2-7
d_call: TRBD2
v_call: TRBV3-1
clone_size: few
cdr3_aa: CASSHLGTSYEQYF
cdr3_nt: TGTGCCAGCAGCCACCTCGGGACTAGCTACGAGCAGTACTTC

cdr3_length: 15
j_call: TRBJ1-2
d_call: TRBD1
v_call: TRBV3-1
clone_size: few
cdr3_aa: CASSPRQGAGYGYTF
cdr3_nt: TGTGCCAGCAGCCCTCGACAGGGGGCGGGCTATGGCTACACCTTC

cdr3_length: 16
j_call: TRBJ2-2
d_call: TRBD2
v_call: TRBV20-1
clone_size: few
cdr3_aa: CSAGTSGRKNTGELFF
cdr3_nt: TGCAGTGCGGGGACTAGCGGGAGGAAGAACACCGGGGAGCTGTTTTTT

cdr3_length: 18
j_call: TRBJ2-5
d_call: TRBD2
v_call: TRBV5-1
clone_size: -
cdr3_aa: CASSSGTSGRAGQETQYF
cdr3_nt: TGCGCCAGCAGCTCCGGGACTAGCGGGAGGGCCGGCCAAGAGACCCAGTACTTC

cdr3_length: 16
j_call: TRBJ2-1
d_call: -
v_call: TRBV27
clone_size: -
cdr3_aa: CASSSADWSSYNEQFF
cdr3_nt: TGTGCCAGCAGTTCAGCGGATTGGAGCTCCTACAATGAGCAGTTCTTC

cdr3_length: 13
j_call: TRBJ2-5
d_call: -
v_call: TRBV7-7
clone_size: -
cdr3_aa: CASSPNQGETQYF
cdr3_nt: TGTGCCAGCAGCCCTAATCAGGGAGAGACCCAGTACTTC

cdr3_length: 12
j_call: TRBJ1-4
d_call: -
v_call: TRBV20-1
clone_size: -
cdr3_aa: CSVGRGEEKLFF
cdr3_nt: TGCAGTGTAGGACGAGGAGAAGAAAAACTGTTTTTT

cdr3_length: 13
j_call: TRBJ1-3
d_call: -
v_call: TRBV7-2
clone_size: -
cdr3_aa: CASSPTVGNTIYF
cdr3_nt: TGTGCCAGCAGCCCGACAGTAGGAAACACCATATATTTT

cdr3_length: 13
j_call: TRBJ1-1
d_call: -
v_call: TRBV6-6
clone_size: many
cdr3_aa: CASRDRGNTEAFF
cdr3_nt: TGTGCCAGCAGGGACCGAGGGAACACTGAAGCTTTCTTT

cdr3_length: 15
j_call: TRBJ2-7
d_call: -
v_call: TRBV5-5
clone_size: -
cdr3_aa: CASSLRALVDYEQYF
cdr3_nt: TGTGCCAGCAGCTTGCGGGCTTTGGTCGACTACGAGCAGTACTTC

cdr3_length: 14
j_call: TRBJ2-2
d_call: -
v_call: TRBV5-1
clone_size: few
cdr3_aa: CASSPVSETGELFF
cdr3_nt: TGCGCCAGCTCTCCAGTATCAGAGACCGGGGAGCTGTTTTTT

cdr3_length: 14
j_call: TRBJ2-2
d_call: TRBD2
v_call: TRBV6-2/TRBV6-3
clone_size: few
cdr3_aa: CASTSGPNTGELFF
cdr3_nt: TGCGCCAGCACTAGCGGGCCGAACACCGGGGAGCTGTTTTTT

cdr3_length: 13
j_call: TRBJ1-1
d_call: -
v_call: TRBV5-1
clone_size: -
cdr3_aa: CASSFSPSTEAFF
cdr3_nt: TGCGCCAGCAGCTTCTCGCCCAGCACTGAAGCTTTCTTT

cdr3_length: 13
j_call: TRBJ1-2
d_call: -
v_call: TRBV5-1
clone_size: -
cdr3_aa: CASTPQGIDGYTF
cdr3_nt: TGCGCCAGCACCCCACAGGGAATTGATGGCTACACCTTC

cdr3_length: 19
j_call: TRBJ2-1
d_call: TRBD2
v_call: TRBV6-5
clone_size: many
cdr3_aa: CASSYTGLAGGPGYNEQFF
cdr3_nt: TGTGCCAGCAGTTACACGGGACTAGCGGGGGGGCCGGGATACAATGAGCAGTTCTTC

cdr3_length: 13
j_call: TRBJ2-5
d_call: -
v_call: TRBV3-1
clone_size: -
cdr3_aa: CASSQVGVETQYF
cdr3_nt: TGTGCCAGCAGCCAAGTTGGAGTGGAGACCCAGTACTTC

cdr3_length: 13
j_call: TRBJ2-5
d_call: -
v_call: TRBV12-3/TRBV12-4
clone_size: many
cdr3_aa: CASRGGGQETQYF
cdr3_nt: TGTGCCAGCAGGGGGGGTGGGCAAGAGACCCAGTACTTC

cdr3_length: 17
j_call: TRBJ2-5
d_call: TRBD2
v_call: TRBV28
clone_size: few
cdr3_aa: CASSPLGLAVPQETQYF
cdr3_nt: TGTGCCAGCAGTCCTCTCGGACTAGCGGTACCTCAAGAGACCCAGTACTTC

cdr3_length: 15
j_call: TRBJ2-5
d_call: -
v_call: TRBV3-1
clone_size: few
cdr3_aa: CASSQDWADQETQYF
cdr3_nt: TGTGCCAGCAGCCAAGATTGGGCGGACCAAGAGACCCAGTACTTC

cdr3_length: 15
j_call: TRBJ1-4
d_call: -
v_call: TRBV7-2
clone_size: -
cdr3_aa: CASSLETGGGEKPFF
cdr3_nt: TGTGCCAGCAGCTTAGAGACAGGAGGGGGAGAAAAACCGTTTTTT

cdr3_length: 11
j_call: TRBJ2-1
d_call: -
v_call: TRBV5-1
clone_size: -
cdr3_aa: CASSKSDEQFF
cdr3_nt: TGCGCCAGCAGCAAGAGTGATGAGCAGTTCTTC

cdr3_length: 12
j_call: TRBJ1-5
d_call: -
v_call: TRBV21-1
clone_size: -
cdr3_aa: CASSKGALGQHF
cdr3_nt: TGTGCCAGCAGCAAAGGGGCCTTAGGGCAGCATTTT

cdr3_length: 14
j_call: TRBJ2-7
d_call: -
v_call: TRBV12-5
clone_size: many
cdr3_aa: CASGGGGGYYEQYF
cdr3_nt: TGTGCTAGTGGTGGAGGGGGAGGCTACTACGAGCAGTACTTC

cdr3_length: 15
j_call: TRBJ2-7
d_call: -
v_call: TRBV2
clone_size: few
cdr3_aa: CASSEALRRAGEQYF
cdr3_nt: TGTGCCAGCAGTGAAGCGCTTCGAAGGGCCGGCGAGCAGTACTTC

cdr3_length: 12
j_call: TRBJ1-2
d_call: -
v_call: TRBV7-9
clone_size: -
cdr3_aa: CASSTSSYGYTF
cdr3_nt: TGTGCCAGCAGCACATCTTCCTATGGCTACACCTTC

cdr3_length: 14
j_call: TRBJ2-5
d_call: -
v_call: TRBV5-1
clone_size: many
cdr3_aa: CASSAGPTQETQYF
cdr3_nt: TGCGCCAGCAGCGCGGGACCAACGCAAGAGACCCAGTACTTC

cdr3_length: 11
j_call: TRBJ1-1
d_call: -
v_call: TRBV6-2/TRBV6-3
clone_size: few
cdr3_aa: CASSERVEAFF
cdr3_nt: TGTGCCAGCAGTGAGAGGGTTGAAGCTTTCTTT

cdr3_length: 15
j_call: TRBJ1-2
d_call: -
v_call: TRBV5-1
clone_size: -
cdr3_aa: CASSLAGDTDYGYTF
cdr3_nt: TGCGCCAGCAGCTTGGCCGGGGATACGGACTATGGCTACACCTTC

cdr3_length: 17
j_call: TRBJ2-3
d_call: -
v_call: TRBV4-1
clone_size: -
cdr3_aa: CASSQDRPGYGTDTQYF
cdr3_nt: TGCGCCAGCAGCCAAGATCGGCCAGGGTATGGCACAGATACGCAGTATTTT

cdr3_length: 14
j_call: TRBJ1-5
d_call: -
v_call: TRBV5-1
clone_size: few
cdr3_aa: CASSAGDANQPQHF
cdr3_nt: TGCGCCAGCAGCGCGGGGGATGCCAATCAGCCCCAGCATTTT

cdr3_length: 20
j_call: TRBJ2-5
d_call: TRBD2
v_call: TRBV6-5
clone_size: few
cdr3_aa: CASSYSGRDSGGNRLREQYF
cdr3_nt: TGTGCCAGCAGTTACTCGGGTCGGGATAGCGGGGGGAATCGGTTGAGGGAGCAGTACTTC

cdr3_length: 15
j_call: TRBJ1-1
d_call: -
v_call: TRBV10-3
clone_size: -
cdr3_aa: CAISEGQRVNTEAFF
cdr3_nt: TGTGCCATCAGTGAGGGACAGCGAGTGAACACTGAAGCTTTCTTT